The 2 T cell receptor beta chains given below trace back to one sample, sequenced in a study of a mutant IDH1 vaccine in newly diagnosed glioma. No antigen is known for these receptors. Stated time point: week 11, during vaccination. A single vaccine dose contained 300 ug of mutant IDH1 20-mer peptide, and topical imiquimod was used with it. Measured with immunoSEQ multiplex PCR; TCRdb has only the in-frame clones, and not every one. The table records about 21,000 clones, just under 90% of them present only once. The material was PBMCs, obtained from a glioma patient whose treatment included an IDH1 peptide vaccine. The receptors shown here come from a middle-aged woman with glioma.

V usage is TRBV27 and J usage is TRBJ2-2, with TRBD2 matching over 13 bases. The V gene end was trimmed by 6 bases and the J gene end by 4 bases; junction bases not matched to a gene: 2. The CDR3 spans 15 residues. The germline V gene has CDR1 MNHEY and CDR2 SMNVEV (reference sequence). Here the CDR3 reads CASRTSGGTTGELFF. The CDR3 DNA is TGTGCCAGCAGGACTAGCGGGGGGACCACCGGGGAGCTGTTTTTT.

V usage is TRBV2 and J usage is TRBJ1-2, with TRBD1 matching 7 bases. V gave up 0 bases and J gave up 3 bases; unmatched junction bases: 7. CDR1 and CDR2 (germline): SNHLY, FYNNEI. The CDR3 extends over 16 amino acids. The CDR3: CASSEALTGLDYGYTF. The CDR3 DNA follows: TGTGCCAGCAGTGAAGCGCTGACAGGGTTAGACTATGGCTACACCTTC.